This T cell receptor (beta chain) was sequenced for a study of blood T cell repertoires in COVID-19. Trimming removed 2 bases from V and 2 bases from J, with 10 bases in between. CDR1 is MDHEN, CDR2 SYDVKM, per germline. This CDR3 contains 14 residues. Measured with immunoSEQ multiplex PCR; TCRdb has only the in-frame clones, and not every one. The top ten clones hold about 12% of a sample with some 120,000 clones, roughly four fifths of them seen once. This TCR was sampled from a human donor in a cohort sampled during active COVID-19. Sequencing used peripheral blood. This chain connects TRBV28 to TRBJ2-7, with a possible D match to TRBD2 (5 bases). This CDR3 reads CASSLHLGAYEQYF. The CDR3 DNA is TGTGCCAGCAGTTTACACCTCGGGGCCTACGAGCAGTACTTC.